The source of this T cell receptor (beta chain) is a study of blood T cells in healthy people across ages (dated by TCRdb to between 2015 and 2017). For the wider study: In model experiments, roughly one uniquely barcoded TCR beta cDNA molecule per two T cells was captured by template switching. The study measured age-related changes in TCR beta repertoire diversity using deep sequencing normalized with unique cDNA molecular identifiers. Donors of different ages were randomly distributed across sequencing lanes to avoid experimental bias. Donors were grouped into four age groups: young (average roughly 17 years), middle-aged (approximately 41), aged (around 66) and long-lived (approximately 78). Two additional independent replicas of 1 million unique cDNA reads from the same blood draw were analyzed for two donors (one aged 18 to 30 and one aged 80 or older). Study-level results and caveats: Observed TCR beta diversity correlated strongly with the percentage of naive T cells measured by flow cytometry. Total diversity estimates from one million sequenced T cells were considered lower bounds and underestimates. The long-lived group showed more naive CD4+ T cells, fewer expanded clones and increased TCR diversity than the aged group, suggesting age selection. Donor CMV infection status was unknown, potentially confounding age-related changes in expanded clonotypes. Since profiling was done on bulk unsorted PBMCs, naive and antigen-experienced compartments could not be conclusively compared. Observed TCR beta diversity per million T cells fell roughly linearly with age, and a significant reduction was already apparent by age roughly 41.

The CDR3 measures 13 amino acids from cysteine to phenylalanine. The only DNA kept is the CDR3, 39 bases in frame from the first base. The germline ends are 6 bases apart after V is trimmed by 1 base and J by 2 bases. CDR1 LGHNA and CDR2 YNFKEQ were looked up in the germline V gene. Receptors were amplified or captured by 5' RACE. Data came from an Illumina HiSeq 2500. A second PCR of about 6 to 12 cycles was run with a J-beta primer mix and a sample-barcoded 5' primer. Each TCR beta cDNA molecule received a unique molecular identifier from a template-switch 5' adaptor carrying 12 random nucleotides. Each sample yielded at least 2.5 million CDR3-containing paired-end reads. The Mint cDNA synthesis kit, primed by a TRBC-specific oligonucleotide, was used to synthesize first-strand cDNA from all RNA. All cDNA was treated with uracil-DNA glycosylase and then went through a first 18-cycle PCR with the universal primers M1SS and BC2_uni_R. Per the authors' processing: Normalization of each sample was performed by random selection of 1 million high-quality reads, each carrying a distinct molecular identifier. Instead of being binned into consensus sequences, reads with shared molecular identifiers were discarded. MiTCR, with a Q25 quality threshold and the strictest error-elimination algorithm, was used for CDR3 identification, clonotype clustering and error correction. Lower-bound total TCR beta diversity was estimated with a nonparametric unseen species model using Euler transformation. TCRdb passed the public sequencing reads through fastp at Q25 and MiXCR, retaining productive beta sequences. A single entry per CDR3 protein holds the most common genes and DNA from its merged rows. For this entry, the V and J calls and clone size follow TCRdb and not the study's own pipeline. The sample table lists about 2 million distinct CDR3 sequences, just under 50% of them with a count of one. The ten top clones hold less than 2.5% of the sample.

Details on this clonotype: Its recognized antigen is unknown. Base qualities are not recorded, but no much larger clone differs from it by a single base.

The roughly 39 donors, aged about 6 to 100 years, were systemically healthy Caucasian individuals from Russia. Around 10 milliliters of peripheral blood were collected from each donor into EDTA-treated Vacutainer tubes. Ficoll-Paque density-gradient centrifugation was used to isolate PBMCs, with at least 6.5 million per sample. Total RNA, at least 5 micrograms per sample, was extracted from PBMCs with Trizol reagent. For every donor, an aliquot of PBMCs went through flow cytometry to measure the percentages of naive CD45RAhigh/CD27high T cells. The chain is made from TRBV4-2 and TRBJ2-7; no D segment can be confidently identified. The sequence came from a middle-aged woman in good health. Sequencing was performed on blood. The CDR3 protein sequence reads: CASSQVITYEQYF. In nucleotide form, the sequence is TGTGCCAGCAGCCAAGTAATTACCTACGAGCAGTACTTC.